This T cell receptor (beta chain) was obtained from a study of spatial heterogeneity in lung cancer. Study summary: The donor population consisted of 72 patients with untreated, early-stage non-small cell lung cancer. Unique TCR and UMI combinations averaged more than ten appearances each in raw reads.

From the 5' RACE reads, TCRdb called clonotypes with MiXCR, one entry per CDR3 protein. Of some 110,000 distinct CDR3 sequences listed, 12% were seen once; the top ten hold around a sixth. This clonotype was counted between two and nine times. Stated time point: blood at routine non-recurrence follow-up after resection. The authors sequenced whole RNA from tumor, nontumor lung or frozen PBMC without sorting. This receptor was identified in a male donor with early-stage non-small cell lung cancer. Source: PBMCs, taken at follow-up.

The CDR3 nucleotides are TGTGCCAGCAGCTCAGTTAGCGGGGGGGCGTCAGATACGCAGTATTTT. It specifies CASSSVSGGASDTQYF. The J gene is TRBJ2-3, the V gene TRBV11-2; 11 bases are a match to TRBD2. The germline V gene has CDR1 SGHAT and CDR2 FQNNGV. The CDR3 loop spans 16 amino acids. After removal of 4 bases from V and 4 bases from J, the junction contained 7 bases not matched to a gene.